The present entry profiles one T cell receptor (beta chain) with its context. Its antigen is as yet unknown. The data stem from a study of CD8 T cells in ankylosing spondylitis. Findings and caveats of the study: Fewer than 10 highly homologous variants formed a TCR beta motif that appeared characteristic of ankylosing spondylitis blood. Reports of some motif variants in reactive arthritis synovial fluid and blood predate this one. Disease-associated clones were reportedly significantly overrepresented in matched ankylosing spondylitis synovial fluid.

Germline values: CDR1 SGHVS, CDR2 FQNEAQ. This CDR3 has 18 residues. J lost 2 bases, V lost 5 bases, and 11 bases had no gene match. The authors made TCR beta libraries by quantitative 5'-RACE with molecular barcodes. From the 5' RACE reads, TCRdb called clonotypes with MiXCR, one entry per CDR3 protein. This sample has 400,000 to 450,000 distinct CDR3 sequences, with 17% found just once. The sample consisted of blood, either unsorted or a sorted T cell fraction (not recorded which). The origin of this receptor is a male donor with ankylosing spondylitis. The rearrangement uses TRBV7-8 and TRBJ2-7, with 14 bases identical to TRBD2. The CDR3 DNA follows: TGTGCCAGCAGCCTTACCTCGGGACTAGCGGGGGCGACCTACGAGCAGTACTTC. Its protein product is CASSLTSGLAGATYEQYF.